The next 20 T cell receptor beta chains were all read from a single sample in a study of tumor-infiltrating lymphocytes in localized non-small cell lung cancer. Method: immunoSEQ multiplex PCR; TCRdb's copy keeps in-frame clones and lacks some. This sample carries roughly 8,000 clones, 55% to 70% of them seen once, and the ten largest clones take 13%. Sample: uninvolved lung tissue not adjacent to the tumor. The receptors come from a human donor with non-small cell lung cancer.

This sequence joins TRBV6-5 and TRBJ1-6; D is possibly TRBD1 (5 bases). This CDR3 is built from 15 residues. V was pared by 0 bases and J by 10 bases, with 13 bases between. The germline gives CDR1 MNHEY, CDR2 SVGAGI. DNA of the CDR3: TGTGCCAGCAGTTACTCGGCCAGGGCCCGGTCACCCCTCCACTTT. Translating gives CASSYSARARSPLHF.

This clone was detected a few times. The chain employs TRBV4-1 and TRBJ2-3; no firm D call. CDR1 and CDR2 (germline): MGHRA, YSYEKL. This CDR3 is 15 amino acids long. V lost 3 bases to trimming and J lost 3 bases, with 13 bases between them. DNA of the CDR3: TGCGCCAGCAGCCAGCCCGCGACGCTGACAGATACGCAGTATTTT. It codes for CASSQPATLTDTQYF.

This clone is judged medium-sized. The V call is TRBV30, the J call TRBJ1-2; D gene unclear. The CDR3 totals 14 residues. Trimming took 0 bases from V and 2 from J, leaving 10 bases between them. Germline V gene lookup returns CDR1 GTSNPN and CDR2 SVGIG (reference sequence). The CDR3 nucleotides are TGTGCCTGGAGTGTAAATCAGGCGAACTATGGCTACACCTTC. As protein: CAWSVNQANYGYTF.

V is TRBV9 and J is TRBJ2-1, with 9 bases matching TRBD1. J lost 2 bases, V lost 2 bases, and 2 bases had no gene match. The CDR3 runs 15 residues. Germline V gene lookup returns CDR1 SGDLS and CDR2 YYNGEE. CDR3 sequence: CASSVWDRAYNEQFF. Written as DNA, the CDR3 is TGTGCCAGCAGCGTGTGGGACAGGGCCTACAATGAGCAGTTCTTC.

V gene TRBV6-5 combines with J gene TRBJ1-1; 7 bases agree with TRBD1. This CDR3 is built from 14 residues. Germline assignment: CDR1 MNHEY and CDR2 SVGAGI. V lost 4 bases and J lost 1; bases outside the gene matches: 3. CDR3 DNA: TGTGCCAGCAGTTCGGGACAGCAGAACACTGAAGCTTTCTTT. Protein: CASSSGQQNTEAFF.

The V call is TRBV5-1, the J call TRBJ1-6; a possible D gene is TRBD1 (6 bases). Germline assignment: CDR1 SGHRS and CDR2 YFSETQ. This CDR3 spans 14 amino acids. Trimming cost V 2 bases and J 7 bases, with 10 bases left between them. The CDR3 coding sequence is TGCGCCAGCAGCTTACAAGGGGGGAATTCACCCCTCCACTTT. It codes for CASSLQGGNSPLHF.

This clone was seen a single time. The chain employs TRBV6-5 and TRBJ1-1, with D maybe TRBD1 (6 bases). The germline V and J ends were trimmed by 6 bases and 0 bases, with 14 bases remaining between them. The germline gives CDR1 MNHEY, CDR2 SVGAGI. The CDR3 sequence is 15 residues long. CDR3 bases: TGTGCCAGCAGACCCGACAGGATTCTGAACACTGAAGCTTTCTTT. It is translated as CASRPDRILNTEAFF.

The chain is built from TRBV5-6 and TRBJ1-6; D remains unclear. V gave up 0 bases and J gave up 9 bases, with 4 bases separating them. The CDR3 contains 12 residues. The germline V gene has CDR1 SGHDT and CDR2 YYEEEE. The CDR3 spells CASSLESSPLHF. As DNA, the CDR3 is TGTGCCAGCAGCTTGGAGAGTTCACCCCTCCACTTT.

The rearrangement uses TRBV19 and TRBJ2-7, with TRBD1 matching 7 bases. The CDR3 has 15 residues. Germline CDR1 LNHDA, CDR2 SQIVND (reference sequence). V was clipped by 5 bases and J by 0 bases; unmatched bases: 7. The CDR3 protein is CASSAGRGSSYEQYF. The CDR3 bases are TGTGCCAGTAGTGCTGGCAGGGGGTCCTCCTACGAGCAGTACTTC. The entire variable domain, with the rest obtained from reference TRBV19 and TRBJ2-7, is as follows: DGGITQSPKYLFRKEGQNVTLSCEQNLNHDAMYWYRQDPGQGLRLIYYSQIVNDFQKGDIAEGYSVSREKKESFPLTVTSAQKNPTAFYLCASSAGRGSSYEQYFGPGTRLTVT.

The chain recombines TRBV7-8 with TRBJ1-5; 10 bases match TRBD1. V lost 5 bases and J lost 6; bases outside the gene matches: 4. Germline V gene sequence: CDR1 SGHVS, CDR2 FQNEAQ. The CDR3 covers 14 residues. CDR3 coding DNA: TGTGCCAGCAGCGCGGACAGGGGGTTTCAGCCCCAGCATTTT. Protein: CASSADRGFQPQHF.

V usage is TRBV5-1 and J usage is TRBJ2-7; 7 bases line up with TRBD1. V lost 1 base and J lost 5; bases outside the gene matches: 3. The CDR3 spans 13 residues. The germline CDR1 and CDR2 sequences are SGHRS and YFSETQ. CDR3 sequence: CASSLPGGDEQYF. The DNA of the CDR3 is TGCGCCAGCAGCTTGCCAGGGGGAGACGAGCAGTACTTC.

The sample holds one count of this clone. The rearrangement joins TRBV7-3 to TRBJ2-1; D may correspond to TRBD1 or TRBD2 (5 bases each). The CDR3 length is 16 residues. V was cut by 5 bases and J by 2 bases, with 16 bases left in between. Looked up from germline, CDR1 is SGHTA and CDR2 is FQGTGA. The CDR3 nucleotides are TGTGCCAGCAGCATACGACCCCGAGGGGCCTACAATGAGCAGTTCTTC. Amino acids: CASSIRPRGAYNEQFF.

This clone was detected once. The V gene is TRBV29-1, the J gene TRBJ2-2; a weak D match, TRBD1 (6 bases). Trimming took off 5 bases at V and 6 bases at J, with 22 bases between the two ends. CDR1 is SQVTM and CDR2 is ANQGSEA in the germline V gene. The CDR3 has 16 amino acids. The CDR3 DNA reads TGCAGCGTTAAAGCCATGGGGACAACAATGGCCGGGGAGCTGTTTTTT. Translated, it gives CSVKAMGTTMAGELFF.

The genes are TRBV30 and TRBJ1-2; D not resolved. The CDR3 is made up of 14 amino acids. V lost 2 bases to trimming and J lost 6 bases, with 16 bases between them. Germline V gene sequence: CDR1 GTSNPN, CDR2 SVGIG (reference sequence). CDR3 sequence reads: CAWSFSAILDGYTF. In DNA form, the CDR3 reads TGTGCCTGGAGTTTCTCAGCAATCTTGGATGGCTACACCTTC.

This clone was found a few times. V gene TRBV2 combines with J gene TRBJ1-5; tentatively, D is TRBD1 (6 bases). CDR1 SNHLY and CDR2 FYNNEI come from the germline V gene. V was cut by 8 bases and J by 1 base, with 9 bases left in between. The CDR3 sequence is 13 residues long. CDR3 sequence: CASGGQSNQPQHF. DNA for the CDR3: TGTGCCAGCGGAGGACAGAGCAATCAGCCCCAGCATTTT.

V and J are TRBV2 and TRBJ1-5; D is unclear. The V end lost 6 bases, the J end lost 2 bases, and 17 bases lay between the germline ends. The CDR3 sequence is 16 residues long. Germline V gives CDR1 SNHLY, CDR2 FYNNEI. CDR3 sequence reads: CASSYQGSWGNQPQHF. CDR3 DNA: TGTGCCAGCAGCTATCAAGGGTCCTGGGGCAATCAGCCCCAGCATTTT.

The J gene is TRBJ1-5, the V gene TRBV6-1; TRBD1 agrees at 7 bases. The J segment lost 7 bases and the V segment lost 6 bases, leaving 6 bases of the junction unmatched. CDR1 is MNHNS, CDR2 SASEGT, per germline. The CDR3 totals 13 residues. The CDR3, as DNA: TGTGCCAGCAGCCCGGGACAGAGGCAGCCCCAGCATTTT. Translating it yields CASSPGQRQPQHF.

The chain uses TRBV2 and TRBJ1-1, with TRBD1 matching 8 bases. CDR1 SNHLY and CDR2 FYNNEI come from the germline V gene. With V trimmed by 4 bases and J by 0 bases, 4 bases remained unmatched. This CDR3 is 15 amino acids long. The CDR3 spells CASSVSTGVNTEAFF. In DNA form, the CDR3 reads TGTGCCAGCAGTGTATCGACAGGGGTGAACACTGAAGCTTTCTTT.

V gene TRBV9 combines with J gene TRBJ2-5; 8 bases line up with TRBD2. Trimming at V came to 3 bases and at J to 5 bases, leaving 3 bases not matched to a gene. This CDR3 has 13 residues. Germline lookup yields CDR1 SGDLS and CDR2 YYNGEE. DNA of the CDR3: TGTGCCAGCAGCGAAGCGGGGGCTGAGACCCAGTACTTC. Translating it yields CASSEAGAETQYF. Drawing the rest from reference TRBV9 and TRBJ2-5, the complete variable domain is DSGVTQTPKHLITATGQRVTLRCSPRSGDLSVYWYQQSLDQGLQFLIQYYNGEERAKGNILERFSAQQFPDLHSELNLSSLELGDSALYFCASSEAGAETQYFGPGTRLLVL.

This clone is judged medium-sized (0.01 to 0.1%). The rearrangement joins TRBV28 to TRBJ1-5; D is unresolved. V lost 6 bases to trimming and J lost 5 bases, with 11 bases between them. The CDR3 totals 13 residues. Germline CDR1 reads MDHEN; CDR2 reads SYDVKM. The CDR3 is CASSTGTYQPQHF. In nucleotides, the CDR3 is TGTGCCAGCAGCACGGGAACTTATCAGCCCCAGCATTTT.